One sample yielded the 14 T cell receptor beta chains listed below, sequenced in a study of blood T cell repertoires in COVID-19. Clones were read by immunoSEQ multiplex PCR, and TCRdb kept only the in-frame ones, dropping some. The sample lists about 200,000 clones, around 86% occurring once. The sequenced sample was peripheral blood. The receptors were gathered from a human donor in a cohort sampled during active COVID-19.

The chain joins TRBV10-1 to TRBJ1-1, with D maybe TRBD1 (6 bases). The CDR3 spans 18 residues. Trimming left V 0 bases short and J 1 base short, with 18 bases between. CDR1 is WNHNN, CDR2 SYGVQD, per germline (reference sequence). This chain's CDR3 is CASSESRRTGRKNTEAFF. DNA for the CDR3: TGCGCCAGCAGTGAGTCGAGGAGAACAGGGCGGAAGAACACTGAAGCTTTCTTT.

The DNA of the CDR3 is TGTGCCAGCAGCACCAGGGGGCGCGGCTCCTACAATGAGCAGTTCTTC. Its translation: CASSTRGRGSYNEQFF. The chain joins TRBV5-4 to TRBJ2-1, with 8 positions matching TRBD1. This CDR3 has 16 amino acids. Trimming removed 4 bases from V and 0 bases from J; junction bases left unmatched: 6. CDR1 SGHNT and CDR2 YYREEE come from the germline V gene (reference sequence). The whole variable domain, remainder taken from reference TRBV5-4 and TRBJ2-1, is ETGVTQSPTHLIKTRGQQVTLRCSSQSGHNTVSWYQQALGQGPQFIFQYYREEENGRGNFPPRFSGLQFPNYSSELNVNALELDDSALYLCASSTRGRGSYNEQFFGPGTRLTVL.

The CDR3 region is CATSGLAGNYNEQFF. The DNA for the CDR3 is TGTGCCACCAGTGGGCTAGCGGGGAATTACAATGAGCAGTTCTTC. The chain is built from TRBV24-1 and TRBJ2-1; 9 bases are shared with TRBD2. Germline lookup yields CDR1 KGHDR and CDR2 SFDVKD. V lost 5 bases and J lost 4; bases outside the gene matches: 5. The CDR3 is made up of 15 amino acids.

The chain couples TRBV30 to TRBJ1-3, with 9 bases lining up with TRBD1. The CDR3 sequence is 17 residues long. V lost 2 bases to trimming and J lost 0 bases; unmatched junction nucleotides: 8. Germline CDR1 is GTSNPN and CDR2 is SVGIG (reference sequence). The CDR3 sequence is CAWSSGQGIISGNTIYF. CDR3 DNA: TGTGCCTGGAGTTCAGGACAGGGGATCATCTCTGGAAACACCATATATTTT.

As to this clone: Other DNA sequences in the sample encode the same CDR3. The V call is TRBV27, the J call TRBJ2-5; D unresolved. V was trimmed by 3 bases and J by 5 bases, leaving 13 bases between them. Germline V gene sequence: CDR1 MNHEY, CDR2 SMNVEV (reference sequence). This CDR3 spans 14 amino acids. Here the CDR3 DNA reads TGTGCCAGCAGTTTTGGTTCTCCCCAGGAGACCCAGTACTTC. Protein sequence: CASSFGSPQETQYF.

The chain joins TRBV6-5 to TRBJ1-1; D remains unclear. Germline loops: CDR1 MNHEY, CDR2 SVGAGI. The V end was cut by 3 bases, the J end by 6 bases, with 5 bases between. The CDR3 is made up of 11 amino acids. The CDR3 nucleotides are TGTGCCAGCAGTTATCTTTCTGAAGCTTTCTTT. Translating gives CASSYLSEAFF.

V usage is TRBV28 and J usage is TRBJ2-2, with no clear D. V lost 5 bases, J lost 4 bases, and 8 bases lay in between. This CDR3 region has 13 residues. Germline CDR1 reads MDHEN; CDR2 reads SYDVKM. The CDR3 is CASSTPATGELFF. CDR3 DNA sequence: TGTGCCAGCAGTACACCTGCCACCGGGGAGCTGTTTTTT.

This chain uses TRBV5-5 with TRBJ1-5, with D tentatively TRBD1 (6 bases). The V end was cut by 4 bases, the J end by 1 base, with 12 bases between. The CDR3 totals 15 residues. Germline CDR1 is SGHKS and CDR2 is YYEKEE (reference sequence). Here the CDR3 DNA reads TGTGCCAGCAGCAAGGGGGTGGAGAGCAATCAGCCCCAGCATTTT. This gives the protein CASSKGVESNQPQHF.

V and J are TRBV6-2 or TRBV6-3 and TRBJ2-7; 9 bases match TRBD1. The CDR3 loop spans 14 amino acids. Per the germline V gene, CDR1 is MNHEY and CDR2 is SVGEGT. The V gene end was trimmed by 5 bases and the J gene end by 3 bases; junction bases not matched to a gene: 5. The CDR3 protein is CASSLQTGGYEQYF. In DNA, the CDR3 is TGTGCCAGCAGTCTCCAGACAGGGGGCTACGAGCAGTACTTC.

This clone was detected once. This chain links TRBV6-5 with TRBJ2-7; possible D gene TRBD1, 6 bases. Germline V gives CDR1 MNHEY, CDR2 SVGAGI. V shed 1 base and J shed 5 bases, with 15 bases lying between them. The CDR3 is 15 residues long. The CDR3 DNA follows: TGTGCCAGCAGTTACTTCGGGACAATAACCAACGAGCAGTACTTC. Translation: CASSYFGTITNEQYF.

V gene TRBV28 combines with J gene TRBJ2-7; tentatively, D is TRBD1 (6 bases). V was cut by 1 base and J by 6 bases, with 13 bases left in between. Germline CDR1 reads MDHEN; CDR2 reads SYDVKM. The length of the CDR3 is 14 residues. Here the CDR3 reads CASSLSQGSREQYF. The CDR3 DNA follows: TGTGCCAGCAGTTTATCCCAGGGGAGCCGCGAGCAGTACTTC.

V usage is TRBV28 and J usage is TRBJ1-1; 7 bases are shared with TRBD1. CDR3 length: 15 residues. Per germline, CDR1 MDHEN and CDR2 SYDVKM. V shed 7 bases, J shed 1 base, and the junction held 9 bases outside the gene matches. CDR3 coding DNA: TGTGCCAGCACCCAGGGGGATGTCCGGAACACTGAAGCTTTCTTT. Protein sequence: CASTQGDVRNTEAFF.

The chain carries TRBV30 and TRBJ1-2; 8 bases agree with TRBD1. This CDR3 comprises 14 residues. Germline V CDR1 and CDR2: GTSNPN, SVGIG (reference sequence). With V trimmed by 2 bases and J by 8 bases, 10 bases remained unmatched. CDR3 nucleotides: TGTGCCTGGAGTTTTCAGGGGGCCCGGAGAGGCTACACCTTC. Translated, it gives CAWSFQGARRGYTF.

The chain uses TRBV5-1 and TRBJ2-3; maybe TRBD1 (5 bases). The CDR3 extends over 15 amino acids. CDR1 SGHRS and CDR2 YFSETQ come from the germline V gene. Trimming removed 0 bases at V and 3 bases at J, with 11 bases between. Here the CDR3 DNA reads TGCGCCAGCAGCTTGGCTGGGGCCTGGACAGATACGCAGTATTTT. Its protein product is CASSLAGAWTDTQYF.